This T cell receptor (beta chain) was recovered during a study of cytomegalovirus exposure and HLA in healthy donors (dated 2017 in TCRdb). In the study overall: According to an earlier analysis of 587 of the donors, about 179 million T cells yielded 117 million unique TCR beta sequences and about 300 Gb of sequence data. The study used immunosequencing to profile the T cell repertoires of approximately 690 subjects and linked those repertoires to cytomegalovirus serostatus. Roughly five DR-DQ haplotypes were handled as single units for association and clustering because linkage in the cohort was strong. All discovery cohort repertoires had been generated using a single sequencing platform. A later genetic analysis took genome-wide SNP genotypes for about three fifths of the roughly 700 donors and used that subset as a discovery cohort. Donor age, sex, ethnicity and CMV serostatus were collected together with the repertoire data. Of the roughly 400 genotyped donors, approximately 80% fell in the genetic ancestry cluster associated with self-reported Caucasian donors. The number of typed donors differed by locus: about 620-640 for A, B, C, DRB1 and DQB1; approximately 540 for DQA1; fewer than 610 for DPA1; and some 470 for DPB1. Around 320 gigabases of sequencing data and 80 million or so unique TCR sequences were included in an early release covering under 650 HLA-typed donors. An earlier analysis of around 580 of the donors used high-throughput TCR beta sequencing to judge whether each TCR beta V gene segment behaved as functional or pseudogenic. HLA typing included class I and class II loci at four-digit resolution. Among about 370 genotyped donors of the cohort, an average of approximately 220,000 unique TCR beta nucleotide sequences was sequenced per donor, of which 15% to 20% were non-productive. A later analysis re-examined previously published TCR beta repertoires from hundreds of donors and added high-resolution HLA genotyping to investigate patterns of TCR occurrence. Along with the approximately 650-subject first cohort, a separate validation cohort of roughly 110 different subjects was used. The aim of the study was to test whether cataloging public T cell receptors could identify signatures of past pathogen exposure. In the later analysis, no new phenotypic data were used to find candidate immune exposures; instead, reliance was placed on TCR beta sequences and their occurrence across donors. High-throughput TCR immunosequencing, statistical association of individual TCRs with disease status, and machine learning were combined to predict cytomegalovirus infection status.

Receptor libraries were prepared by the immunoSEQ multiplex PCR assay. A mixture of 60 forward primers for TCR Vbeta segments and 13 reverse primers for TCR Jbeta segments was used in the multiplex PCR. Amplification of the CDR3 region of rearranged TCR beta genes was performed with a multiplex PCR assay on genomic DNA. The Illumina HiSeq System was used to sequence the amplified TCR beta libraries as 87-base-pair reads. As for how the authors treated the data: In a later analysis, roughly 80 million unique TCR beta chains were counted across the approximately 640 repertoires, and about 9.9 million of these chains were shared by at least two donors. Raw reads were error-corrected and collapsed into unique sequences with a nearest-neighbor algorithm that merged closely related sequences to remove PCR and sequencing errors. CDR3 sequences were aligned to IMGT reference sequences to assign V, D and J gene segments. For a sequence to be retained, a match of at least six nucleotides to both a V gene segment and a J gene segment was required. Rearrangements were called productive when the CDR3 lacked stop codons and stayed in frame with V and J; all others were non-productive. Following IMGT convention, CDR3 was defined as the stretch from the second conserved V-encoded cysteine up to the conserved J-encoded phenylalanine. In an earlier analysis of approximately 590 of the donors, sequences lacking an unambiguous match to a single V gene segment were excluded. An earlier analysis of over 450 of the donors classified V segments as functional when productive rearrangements were above 56.7% and as segregating when the standard deviation between donors was above 5%. A statistical classification framework was built to diagnose cytomegalovirus status from the catalog of TCR beta chain sequences. In a later analysis, V and J genes were assigned by comparing TCR nucleotide sequences against IMGT/GENE-DB human TR gene sequences. In a later analysis, CDR3 sequences and most-parsimonious VDJ recombination scenarios were assigned using the TCRdist pipeline. In a later analysis, every TCR beta chain was defined by the combination of its CDR3 amino acid sequence and its V-gene family, and reads without a unique V-gene family were dropped. As a way to deal with suspected cross-contamination and a sequencing artifact, a later analysis dropped under 600 nucleotide sequences that were highly shared and had low generation probability. For each public chain, a later analysis derived a clonal expansion index from normalized ranks of inferred template counts within each repertoire. In a later analysis, generation probabilities were computed using a VDJ recombination model fitted to out-of-frame rearrangements, and the results were checked against IGoR. In a later analysis, hypergeometric tests were used to score TCR-TCR, TCR-HLA and TCR-CMV co-occurrence, with a repertoire-size bias correction applied to TCR pairs. To estimate false discovery rates, a later analysis permuted the HLA or CMV assignments 20 times. In a later analysis, co-occurring TCRs were grouped using DBSCAN, with TCRdist sequence similarity added in when clustering inside HLA-allele-positive subsets. Co-occurrence clustering excluded repertoires with fewer than 30,000 or more than 120,000 public chains, plus five with anomalous nucleotide sharing. What TCRdb holds here is the immuneACCESS table cut down to in-frame rearrangements. Part of the clones is not present; checked against another copy, under half of the missing clones reflect an unresolved V gene, and the others are unexplained. D and trimming were read from the DNA, whereas the V and J calls and clone size are those reported in that table. Counted in this sample were some 120,000 clones; about 70% of them appeared once. Jointly, the top ten make up approximately 4.1% of the sample.

Details on this clone: Its antigen is currently not known. No base quality values were provided; no much bigger clone lies one nucleotide off.

The cohort consisted of 666 healthy bone marrow donors. At the time of sampling, every cohort member was nominally healthy, though immune exposures that went unrecorded were likely present. The donor tested CMV seronegative, placing the donor among the 352 seronegative members of the cohort. Each donor provided a peripheral blood sample, and peripheral blood mononuclear cells were used for TCR beta sequencing. The Qiagen DNeasy Blood Extraction Kit was used to extract genomic DNA from the blood cell samples. Trimming removed 7 bases from V and 4 bases from J; the gene matches leave 7 bases unexplained. Measured from the cysteine to the phenylalanine, the CDR3 is 14 residues long. Only the CDR3 DNA stays, 42 bases, in frame from base 1. CDR1 and CDR2 are read off the germline V gene (reference sequence) as GTSNPN and SVGIG. What the authors observed across the whole study: In vitro tests confirmed that a few of the cytomegalovirus-associated TCR beta chains recognize cytomegalovirus antigens. At a false discovery rate of 0.05, a later analysis linked about 16,000 TCR beta sequences to specific HLA alleles. A total of 150 or so TCR beta chains were listed by the study as associated with cytomegalovirus. In an earlier analysis of around 500 of the donors, most TCR beta V segments appeared in productive rearrangements about 90% or about 30% of the time, broadly matching IMGT annotations. Correlated functional status among segregating V segments might reflect linkage disequilibrium, but an unknown experimental factor could not be ruled out. In a later analysis, HLA-associated TCR beta chains showed more clonal expansion and lower generation probabilities than non-associated chains that were equally common. In both the original and validation cohorts, the classifier was reported to diagnose cytomegalovirus status with high specificity and sensitivity. Because the 87-base-pair reads could not distinguish some IMGT-functional V segments, including TRBV6-2 and TRBV6-3, those segments were excluded. Assigning TCR associations to individual alleles was difficult when HLA alleles, especially DR and DQ, strongly co-occurred. Several of the top co-occurrence clusters appeared to be linked to parvovirus B19, influenza, CMV and Epstein-Barr virus, according to a later analysis. The authors suggested that the approach could potentially be generalized to other disease states and immunological phenotypes. This cohort had only TCR beta chains sequenced, and the lack of alpha or paired-chain data limited which features could be detected. Because some donors lacked HLA typing at each locus, the association tests relied only on the typed subset. Most CMV-associated TCR beta chains appeared to be HLA-restricted in a later analysis, and the HLA associations seemed to be driven largely by CMV exposure. Immune exposure information for the cohort was limited to CMV serostatus. The earlier analysis of approximately 590 of the donors excluded 15 to 20 rarely observed V segments, including chromosome 9 orphons, because counts were too low. Sequencing depth was assumed to be roughly uniform across donors in the presence/absence analyses, though that assumption may not hold. In a later analysis, TCR association rates were found to vary across HLA loci, with the most associated TCRs seen for DRB1 alleles and the fewest for HLA-C alleles. A further reported finding was that TCR beta sequences accurately predicted the HLA-A and HLA-B alleles for most subjects in the first cohort. According to a later genetic analysis, donors in an Asian-associated ancestry cluster had fewer N-insertions in productive TCRs than the approximately 630-donor mean. An association between a missense DCLRE1C variant and V-gene and J-gene trimming of TCR beta chains was found in a later genetic analysis and replicated in an independent cohort. A cluster of highly shared sequence variants was judged likely to represent a technical artifact of the sequencing pipeline. Across donors, most TCR sequences were observed very rarely, whereas some public TCRs were present in many individuals.

Source material: PBMCs. The rearranged segments are TRBV30 and TRBJ1-5, with TRBD1 matching 10 junction bases. This receptor was taken from a woman aged 35 to 49 in good health and CMV-seronegative. The CDR3 loop reads CASRTGGLNQPQHF. The DNA reads TGTGCCTCCCGGACAGGGGGTTTGAATCAGCCCCAGCATTTT.